Listed here are 26 T cell receptor beta chains from one sample, sequenced in a study of OX40 agonist ivuxolimab in advanced cancers. TCRdb's copy holds only in-frame clones and misses some; the assay was immunoSEQ multiplex PCR. There are 47,000 or so clones in the sample; around 87% occur only once, and approximately 10% lies in the top ten. The starting material was CD4+ or CD8+ T cells sorted from blood, obtained in a trial of the OX40 agonist ivuxolimab. These receptors were taken from an adult with an advanced solid tumor such as melanoma, head and neck, liver or kidney cancer.

This clone came up once. The rearrangement links TRBV5-4 to TRBJ2-7; 8 nucleotides agree with TRBD2. The germline V gene has CDR1 SGHNT and CDR2 YYREEE (reference sequence). J gave up 4 bases and V 6 bases, and 12 bases lay outside the gene matches. The CDR3 covers 15 residues. CDR3 coding DNA: TGTGCCAGCACCACAATAAGCGGGAGTGGGTACGAGCAGTACTTC. It yields the protein CASTTISGSGYEQYF. Combining the CDR3 with reference TRBV5-4 and TRBJ2-7 gives the whole variable domain ETGVTQSPTHLIKTRGQQVTLRCSSQSGHNTVSWYQQALGQGPQFIFQYYREEENGRGNFPPRFSGLQFPNYSSELNVNALELDDSALYLCASTTISGSGYEQYFGPGTRLTVT.

The gene calls are TRBV7-9 and TRBJ1-5; D gene unclear. The CDR3 loop spans 15 amino acids. Germline lookup yields CDR1 SEHNR and CDR2 FQNEAQ (reference sequence). Trimming removed 1 base at V and 3 bases at J, with 10 bases between. The CDR3 DNA reads TGTGCCAGCAGCTTAGGGGCAACTCCCAATCAGCCCCAGCATTTT. It specifies CASSLGATPNQPQHF.

The chain has TRBV9 and TRBJ2-7; weak D call: TRBD2 (6 bases). V lost 3 bases and J lost 4, with 14 bases in between. Germline loops: CDR1 SGDLS, CDR2 YYNGEE. The CDR3 runs 14 residues. CDR3 DNA: TGTGCCAGCAGCGAACGGACTGGGGGGTACGAGCAGTACTTC. Translating gives CASSERTGGYEQYF. Drawing the rest from reference TRBV9 and TRBJ2-7, the complete variable domain is DSGVTQTPKHLITATGQRVTLRCSPRSGDLSVYWYQQSLDQGLQFLIQYYNGEERAKGNILERFSAQQFPDLHSELNLSSLELGDSALYFCASSERTGGYEQYFGPGTRLTVT.

The chain links TRBV27 to TRBJ2-1; D gene unclear. Germline CDR1 reads MNHEY; CDR2 reads SMNVEV (reference sequence). This CDR3 has 15 amino acids. Trimming pared 1 base from V and 4 bases from J, leaving 11 bases between. Written as DNA, the CDR3 is TGTGCCAGCAGTTTATATCGTAGCAAGTACAATGAGCAGTTCTTC. This encodes CASSLYRSKYNEQFF.

In this sample, this clone turned up a few times. The V call is TRBV30, the J call TRBJ1-5, with D possibly matching TRBD1 (5 bases). This CDR3 region has 15 residues. Germline CDR1 GTSNPN, CDR2 SVGIG (reference sequence). V was clipped by 1 base and J by 0 bases, with 10 bases between them. The CDR3 sequence: CAWSAGDGSNQPQHF. In DNA form, the CDR3 reads TGTGCCTGGAGTGCGGGGGACGGTAGCAATCAGCCCCAGCATTTT.

The chain recombines TRBV2 with TRBJ1-5, with 7 nucleotides matching TRBD1. Germline CDR1 and CDR2: SNHLY and FYNNEI. The CDR3 covers 15 residues. The J segment lost 4 bases and the V segment lost 6 bases, leaving 9 bases of the junction unmatched. The CDR3 loop is CASRLGQVNNQPQHF. CDR3 nucleotides: TGTGCCAGCAGACTAGGACAGGTCAATAATCAGCCCCAGCATTTT.

The V gene is TRBV27, the J gene TRBJ2-7; 9 bases map to TRBD1. This CDR3 has 15 residues. Germline-derived CDR1 and CDR2 are MNHEY and SMNVEV (reference sequence). Trimming cost V 5 bases and J 6 bases; bases outside gene matches: 11. CDR3 loop: CASSPGTGFDSEQYF. As DNA, the CDR3 is TGTGCCAGCAGTCCCGGGACAGGGTTTGATTCCGAGCAGTACTTC.

The chain couples TRBV10-1 to TRBJ2-5; the D is unclear. The CDR3 loop spans 14 amino acids. The V end was cut by 0 bases, the J end by 5 bases, with 10 bases between. Germline CDR1 reads WNHNN; CDR2 reads SYGVQD (reference sequence). The CDR3 DNA reads TGCGCCAGCAGTGAGTCGCGTGCCGGGGAGACCCAGTACTTC. It codes for CASSESRAGETQYF.

A note on this clone: The junction differs from germline at one of its ends, possibly a read error. The chain uses TRBV5-4 and TRBJ1-3; D is unclear. The CDR3 consists of 13 residues. Germline V gene lookup returns CDR1 SGHNT and CDR2 YYREEE (reference sequence). This chain's CDR3 is CASSFSGGNTIYF. The CDR3 region has the DNA TGCGCCAGCAGCTTTTCCGGGGGAAACACCATATATTTT.

The J gene is TRBJ2-1, the V gene TRBV9, with 9 bases matching TRBD1. V trimming: 6 bases; J trimming: 2 bases; junction bases outside the gene matches: 6. The CDR3 totals 15 residues. From germline, CDR1 is SGDLS and CDR2 YYNGEE. CDR3 sequence (DNA): TGTGCCAGCACCCCTGGACAGGGGCCCTACAATGAGCAGTTCTTC. This translates into CASTPGQGPYNEQFF.

This chain joins TRBV27 and TRBJ2-1; 10 bases line up with TRBD1. From germline, CDR1 is MNHEY and CDR2 SMNVEV (reference sequence). The CDR3 is 13 amino acids. The junction had 2 bases not matched to a gene; V was cut back by 3 bases and J by 9 bases. The CDR3 loop reads CASSFGTGAEQFF. In DNA form, the CDR3 reads TGTGCCAGCAGTTTTGGGACAGGGGCTGAGCAGTTCTTC.

The chain joins TRBV5-1 to TRBJ2-3, with D unclear. Trimming took 0 bases from V and 3 from J, leaving 8 bases between them. CDR1 is SGHRS and CDR2 is YFSETQ in the germline V gene. This CDR3 region has 14 residues. The CDR3 spells CASSLAPWTDTQYF. The CDR3, as DNA: TGCGCCAGCAGCTTGGCCCCTTGGACAGATACGCAGTATTTT. The full variable domain, its missing parts supplied by reference TRBV5-1 and TRBJ2-3, is KAGVTQTPRYLIKTRGQQVTLSCSPISGHRSVSWYQQTPGQGLQFLFEYFSETQRNKGNFPGRFSGRQFSNSRSEMNVSTLELGDSALYLCASSLAPWTDTQYFGPGTRLTVL.

The DNA for the CDR3 is TGTGCCAGCAGTTCGACAGGGTTAGGGGCCGAGCAGTACTTC. This codes for CASSSTGLGAEQYF. The chain has TRBV27 and TRBJ2-7, with 7 bases matching TRBD1. The CDR3 runs 14 residues. The germline CDR1 and CDR2 sequences are MNHEY and SMNVEV (reference sequence). V dropped 4 bases and J dropped 6; count of bases not matched to a gene: 9.

This chain connects TRBV28 to TRBJ1-2; D is uncertain. This CDR3 is 14 amino acids long. Germline lookup yields CDR1 MDHEN and CDR2 SYDVKM. The V end lost 2 bases, the J end lost 1 base, and 8 bases lay between the germline ends. In DNA form, the CDR3 reads TGTGCCAGCAGTTTAGCCGTGGGTAACTATGGCTACACCTTC. It codes for CASSLAVGNYGYTF.

The chain employs TRBV5-1 and TRBJ2-7; 7 positions agree with TRBD2. The V segment lost 4 bases and the J segment 2 bases; nucleotides outside the gene matches: 6. The CDR3 is 14 amino acids. The germline gives CDR1 SGHRS, CDR2 YFSETQ. DNA for the CDR3: TGCGCCAGCAGCCACGGACTAGGCCCCTACGAGCAGTACTTC. Encoded protein: CASSHGLGPYEQYF.

V is TRBV13 and J is TRBJ2-2; D may be TRBD2 (6 bases). V dropped 3 bases and J dropped 3 bases, with 17 bases sitting between them. The length of the CDR3 is 17 residues. The V gene's germline CDR1 is PRHDT and CDR2 FYEKMQ (reference sequence). CDR3 amino acids: CASSFWVGGTYTGELFF. In DNA, the CDR3 is TGTGCCAGCAGCTTCTGGGTAGGCGGGACTTACACCGGGGAGCTGTTTTTT. Full variable domain (outside the CDR3, taken from reference TRBV13 and TRBJ2-2): AAGVIQSPRHLIKEKRETATLKCYPIPRHDTVYWYQQGPGQDPQFLISFYEKMQSDKGSIPDRFSAQQFSDYHSELNMSSLELGDSALYFCASSFWVGGTYTGELFFGEGSRLTVL.

The rearrangement uses TRBV9 and TRBJ2-1; D gene unclear. Germline CDR1 SGDLS, CDR2 YYNGEE. Trimming removed 0 bases from V and 0 bases from J, with 10 bases in between. The CDR3 covers 16 residues. In nucleotides, the CDR3 is TGTGCCAGCAGCGTAGTTGGCAGGAGCTCCTACAATGAGCAGTTCTTC. Amino acid sequence: CASSVVGRSSYNEQFF.

The V call is TRBV6-5, the J call TRBJ2-3; D is ambiguous. This CDR3 is built from 11 residues. The germline V and J ends were trimmed by 5 bases and 5 bases, with 5 bases remaining between them. Per the germline V gene, CDR1 is MNHEY and CDR2 is SVGAGI. This CDR3 is CASSKRDTQYF. CDR3 in DNA: TGTGCCAGCAGTAAACGAGATACGCAGTATTTT.

This chain connects TRBV6-5 to TRBJ1-6; 8 positions match TRBD1. The J segment lost 9 bases and the V segment lost 7 bases, leaving 8 bases of the junction unmatched. This CDR3 is 14 amino acids long. In germline, CDR1 is MNHEY, CDR2 SVGAGI. CDR3 DNA: TGTGCCAGCATCGAGACAGGGGTTGGTTCACCCCTCCACTTT. As protein: CASIETGVGSPLHF.

The chain carries TRBV7-9 and TRBJ2-1; 7 nucleotides align to TRBD2. The CDR3 has 16 amino acids. CDR1 and CDR2 from the germline V gene are SEHNR and FQNEAQ (reference sequence). Trimming at V came to 1 base and at J to 5 bases, leaving 8 bases not matched to a gene. CDR3 bases: TGTGCCAGCAGCTTAGGCCTTAGAGCGGGACACAATGAGCAGTTCTTC. Translation: CASSLGLRAGHNEQFF.

The gene calls are TRBV29-1 and TRBJ1-4, with D possibly being TRBD1 (6 bases). CDR3 size: 15 residues. Trimming cost V 6 bases and J 5 bases, with 19 bases left between them. Germline lookup yields CDR1 SQVTM and CDR2 ANQGSEA. CDR3 DNA sequence: TGCAGCGTCGCCCGGGGGGCCCTTTCCAATGAAAAACTGTTTTTT. Its protein product is CSVARGALSNEKLFF.

This sequence joins TRBV6-5 and TRBJ2-1; 8 bases align to TRBD2. Unmatched junction bases numbered 5, after V lost 2 bases and J lost 5 bases. The germline CDR1 and CDR2 sequences are MNHEY and SVGAGI. The CDR3 loop spans 15 amino acids. CDR3 loop: CASSYPGGRNNEQFF. The CDR3 coding sequence is TGTGCCAGCAGTTACCCGGGGGGGAGGAACAATGAGCAGTTCTTC.

In this sample, this clone turned up once. In DNA, the CDR3 is TGTGCCAGCAGCCTCTCGGACCTGGAGCAGTACTTC. Its protein product is CASSLSDLEQYF. The chain is built from TRBV5-6 and TRBJ2-7; the D is unclear. Germline V lookup: CDR1 SGHDT, CDR2 YYEEEE. The V end lost 4 bases, the J end lost 7 bases, and 12 bases lay between the germline ends. The CDR3 runs to 12 residues.

This chain connects TRBV6-5 to TRBJ2-5; 7 nucleotides align to TRBD1. The trim removed 2 bases at V and 2 bases at J, leaving 2 bases unmatched. The CDR3 length is 14 residues. Germline CDR1 is MNHEY and CDR2 is SVGAGI. In DNA, the CDR3 is TGTGCCAGCAGTTACGGACAGGCTCAAGAGACCCAGTACTTC. Protein: CASSYGQAQETQYF.

V and J are TRBV7-8 and TRBJ2-7, with no clear D. This CDR3 is 15 amino acids long. V was pared by 3 bases and J by 2 bases, with 14 bases between. CDR1 is SGHVS and CDR2 is FQNEAQ in the germline V gene. The CDR3 DNA reads TGTGCCAGCAGCTTTTTCCTGTCCCCTCCCTACGAGCAGTACTTC. Translated: CASSFFLSPPYEQYF.

The chain carries TRBV5-8 and TRBJ1-1; D gene ambiguous. Germline V gene sequence: CDR1 SGHTS, CDR2 YDEGEE. The CDR3 contains 13 residues. V was cut by 1 base and J by 1 base, with 5 bases left in between. CDR3 DNA sequence: TGTGCCAGCAGCTTGTGGCAGAACACTGAAGCTTTCTTT. Protein product: CASSLWQNTEAFF.